The 22 T cell receptor beta chains presented below share a single source sample, sequenced in a study of blood T cell repertoires in COVID-19. Generated by immunoSEQ multiplex PCR, the TCRdb table keeps only in-frame clones and is missing some. This table has more than 130,000 clones, about 90% appearing once. Sequencing used peripheral blood. The receptors shown here come from a man in his forties or fifties with active or convalescent COVID-19.

This rearrangement joins TRBV11-2 to TRBJ1-2, with TRBD1 matching 10 bases. V shed 4 bases, J shed 5 bases, and the junction held 7 bases outside the gene matches. Germline V gives CDR1 SGHAT, CDR2 FQNNGV. The CDR3 extends over 15 amino acids. In DNA, the CDR3 is TGTGCCAGCAGCTCGACAGGGGGCGGGGCTTATGGCTACACCTTC. Translated: CASSSTGGGAYGYTF.

The chain is built from TRBV2 and TRBJ1-1; D is perhaps TRBD1 (5 bases). Deletions cut 8 bases from V and 5 bases from J, with 12 bases between. This CDR3 is built from 12 residues. The germline V gene encodes CDR1 SNHLY and CDR2 FYNNEI. CDR3 sequence (DNA): TGTGCCAGCGTAGCAGGGCGGACTGAAGCTTTCTTT. This translates into CASVAGRTEAFF. The full variable domain, in which reference TRBV2 and TRBJ1-1 provide the parts outside the CDR3, is EPEVTQTPSHQVTQMGQEVILRCVPISNHLYFYWYRQILGQKVEFLVSFYNNEISEKSEIFDDQFSVERPDGSNFTLKIRSTKLEDSAMYFCASVAGRTEAFFGQGTRLTVV.

The chain combines TRBV9 with TRBJ2-1; possible D gene TRBD2, 5 bases. The CDR3 totals 15 residues. Trimming stripped 4 bases from V and 9 bases from J, with 20 bases between. Looked up from germline, CDR1 is SGDLS and CDR2 is YYNGEE. CDR3 in DNA: TGTGCCAGCAGCCTTGGACTCCTAGGCTCGGGTGAGCAGTTCTTC. Protein: CASSLGLLGSGEQFF.

The V call is TRBV3-1 (or the pseudogene TRBV3-2), the J call TRBJ2-3; D is perhaps TRBD2 (5 bases). Trimming left V 2 bases short and J 4 bases short, with 10 bases between. Germline V gene data show CDR1 as LGHDT and CDR2 as YNNKEL (reference sequence). This CDR3 region has 14 residues. CDR3 in DNA: TGTGCCAGCAGCCAATGGACTGTCCCAGATACGCAGTATTTT. This gives the protein CASSQWTVPDTQYF.

The J gene is TRBJ2-2, the V gene TRBV28, with D possibly TRBD2 on 5 matching bases. CDR3 length: 13 residues. Germline V CDR1 and CDR2: MDHEN, SYDVKM. The V gene lost 8 bases and the J gene lost 0 bases, with 7 bases spanning the gap. CDR3 sequence reads: CASRTANTGELFF. The DNA of the CDR3 is TGTGCCAGCCGGACTGCGAACACCGGGGAGCTGTTTTTT. The full variable domain, with the rest looked up from reference TRBV28 and TRBJ2-2, is DVKVTQSSRYLVKRTGEKVFLECVQDMDHENMFWYRQDPGLGLRLIYFSYDVKMKEKGDIPEGYSVSREKKERFSLILESASTNQTSMYLCASRTANTGELFFGEGSRLTVL.

This sequence joins TRBV19 and TRBJ1-2; 10 nucleotides line up with TRBD1. The CDR3 runs to 13 residues. V lost 8 bases to trimming and J lost 7 bases; unmatched junction nucleotides: 7. Germline V CDR1 and CDR2: LNHDA, SQIVND (reference sequence). CDR3 nucleotide sequence: TGTGCCAGTGGGACAGGGGTCTCTCTTGGCTACACCTTC. This sequence encodes CASGTGVSLGYTF.

This chain links TRBV28 with TRBJ2-3, with D perhaps matching TRBD2 (6 bases). The CDR3 is 13 amino acids. Deletions cut 6 bases from V and 5 bases from J, with 12 bases between. Germline V gives CDR1 MDHEN, CDR2 SYDVKM. CDR3 protein: CASSLRLVDTQYF. The CDR3 coding sequence is TGTGCCAGCAGCCTGCGACTAGTAGATACGCAGTATTTT.

The V gene is TRBV11-1, the J gene TRBJ2-3, with D uncertain. V lost 0 bases and J 0 bases, leaving 7 bases between the germline ends. The germline CDR1 and CDR2 sequences are SGHAT and FQDESV (reference sequence). The CDR3 extends over 15 amino acids. CDR3 bases: TGTGCCAGCAGCTTAGCCCCTTCGAGCACAGATACGCAGTATTTT. The encoded protein is CASSLAPSSTDTQYF. Drawing the rest from reference TRBV11-1 and TRBJ2-3, the complete variable domain is EAEVAQSPRYKITEKSQAVAFWCDPISGHATLYWYRQILGQGPELLVQFQDESVVDDSQLPKDRFSAERLKGVDSTLKIQPAELGDSAMYLCASSLAPSSTDTQYFGPGTRLTVL.

This clone was observed a handful of times. The chain is built from TRBV28 and TRBJ2-1; perhaps TRBD2 as D (6 bases). Per the germline V gene, CDR1 is MDHEN and CDR2 is SYDVKM. V lost 2 bases and J 5 bases, leaving 22 bases between the germline ends. The CDR3 covers 18 residues. CDR3 sequence: CASSLSTGFGSIDNEQFF. DNA of the CDR3: TGTGCCAGCAGTTTAAGCACGGGTTTCGGGAGTATCGACAATGAGCAGTTCTTC. The full variable domain, with the rest looked up from reference TRBV28 and TRBJ2-1, is DVKVTQSSRYLVKRTGEKVFLECVQDMDHENMFWYRQDPGLGLRLIYFSYDVKMKEKGDIPEGYSVSREKKERFSLILESASTNQTSMYLCASSLSTGFGSIDNEQFFGPGTRLTVL.

The genes are TRBV7-3 and TRBJ1-6; D perhaps matches TRBD1 (6 bases). The CDR3 sequence is 17 residues long. Germline loops: CDR1 SGHTA, CDR2 FQGTGA. Trimming stripped 1 base from V and 10 bases from J, with 20 bases between. The CDR3 loop reads CASSLKPQTSQGSPLHF. CDR3 sequence (DNA): TGTGCCAGCAGCTTAAAGCCCCAGACCTCACAGGGATCACCCCTCCACTTT.

The chain links TRBV10-3 to TRBJ1-2; no firm D call. Trimming removed 6 bases at V and 8 bases at J, with 16 bases between. The CDR3 sequence is 13 residues long. Germline V gene sequence: CDR1 ENHRY, CDR2 SYGVKD. The CDR3 sequence: CAIRAGSSRGYTF. The CDR3 region has the DNA TGTGCCATCAGGGCAGGTTCTTCGCGCGGCTACACCTTC.

The chain recombines TRBV6-5 with TRBJ1-1, with a weak D call TRBD1 (5 bases). The CDR3 has 14 residues. In germline, CDR1 is MNHEY, CDR2 SVGAGI. The V end was cut by 5 bases, the J end by 5 bases, with 15 bases between. The CDR3 here is CASSRGPGGTEAFF. CDR3 bases: TGTGCCAGCAGTAGAGGGCCGGGGGGGACTGAAGCTTTCTTT.

CDR3 loop: CASSQDLAYNEQFF. The CDR3 DNA reads as TGCGCCAGCAGCCAAGATCTCGCGTACAATGAGCAGTTCTTC. This chain uses TRBV4-3 with TRBJ2-1, with no clear D. V lost 0 bases, J lost 4 bases, and 7 bases lay in between. Germline CDR1 LGHNA, CDR2 YSLEER. The length of the CDR3 is 14 residues.

The V call is TRBV9, the J call TRBJ2-1, with 13 bases matching TRBD2. V was pared by 4 bases and J by 9 bases, with 7 bases of the junction left unmatched. This CDR3 comprises 15 residues. Germline assignment: CDR1 SGDLS and CDR2 YYNGEE. CDR3 in DNA: TGTGCCAGCAGCCCTGGACTAGCGGGAGTGAGTGAGCAGTTCTTC. Encoded protein: CASSPGLAGVSEQFF.

This rearrangement joins TRBV27 to TRBJ2-7, with TRBD2 matching over 10 bases. Germline V CDR1 and CDR2: MNHEY, SMNVEV (reference sequence). The junction had 20 bases not matched to a gene; V was cut back by 4 bases and J by 2 bases. The CDR3 has 20 amino acids. The CDR3 DNA reads TGTGCCAGCAGTTCTACCGGTAGGCAGGGAGTAAGCGGGAGGGCCTACGAGCAGTACTTC. It yields the protein CASSSTGRQGVSGRAYEQYF.

J is TRBJ1-4 and V is TRBV19; the D is unclear. The V end lost 4 bases, the J end lost 9 bases, and 15 bases lay between the germline ends. Germline V gives CDR1 LNHDA, CDR2 SQIVND (reference sequence). The CDR3 is 14 residues long. The CDR3 spells CASSRRFEAQKLFF. CDR3 coding DNA: TGTGCCAGTAGTAGGCGATTTGAGGCCCAAAAACTGTTTTTT.

The CDR3 loop is CASSPDRSLLGQYF. CDR3 nucleotide sequence: TGTGCCAGCAGCCCCGACAGGAGTCTTCTGGGGCAGTACTTC. The gene calls are TRBV28 and TRBJ2-7; tentatively, D is TRBD1 (6 bases). The CDR3 covers 14 residues. Germline CDR1 reads MDHEN; CDR2 reads SYDVKM. The V gene lost 6 bases and the J gene lost 9 bases, with 21 bases spanning the gap.

A single count supports this clone. The chain couples TRBV28 to TRBJ1-5; 7 bases agree with TRBD1. Germline V lookup: CDR1 MDHEN, CDR2 SYDVKM. The CDR3 runs 15 residues. V lost 5 bases, J lost 9 bases, and 13 bases stayed unmatched. CDR3 residues: CASSPRGPAGRPQHF. The CDR3 nucleotides are TGTGCCAGCAGTCCTAGGGGGCCGGCGGGACGGCCCCAGCATTTT.

This clone was counted only a few times. The chain employs TRBV6-5 and TRBJ2-4, with 7 bases aligning to TRBD1. The CDR3 is made up of 13 amino acids. Germline V CDR1 and CDR2: MNHEY, SVGAGI. The V segment lost 8 bases and the J segment 9 bases; nucleotides outside the gene matches: 10. The CDR3 DNA is TGTGCCAGCGCATTGACAGGGTCGGCCATTCAGTACTTC. Translated, it gives CASALTGSAIQYF.

The rearrangement joins TRBV6-6 to TRBJ1-1, with 8 nucleotides matching TRBD1. Germline V gives CDR1 MNHNY, CDR2 SVGAGI (reference sequence). The J segment lost 7 bases and the V segment lost 5 bases, leaving 9 bases of the junction unmatched. The CDR3 length is 14 residues. In nucleotides, the CDR3 is TGTGCCAGCAGTCAGGACAGGGTCTCGGTTGAAGCTTTCTTT. Translated: CASSQDRVSVEAFF.

The chain employs TRBV12-5 and TRBJ2-3; 7 bases map to TRBD2. The CDR3 is 16 amino acids. Unmatched junction bases numbered 4, after V lost 1 base and J lost 0 bases. Germline V CDR1 and CDR2: LGHNT, FRNRAP. CDR3 sequence reads: CASGLGASGSTDTQYF. The CDR3 DNA sequence: TGTGCTAGTGGTTTGGGTGCTAGCGGCAGCACAGATACGCAGTATTTT.

This chain connects TRBV6-2 or TRBV6-3 to TRBJ2-1; 11 bases align to TRBD2. Germline-derived CDR1 and CDR2 are MNHEY and SVGEGT. The length of the CDR3 is 16 residues. V trimming: 2 bases; J trimming: 10 bases; junction bases outside the gene matches: 10. Here the CDR3 DNA reads TGTGCCAGCAGTTACACCTCGTCGCGACTAGCGGGAGAGCAGTTCTTC. It codes for CASSYTSSRLAGEQFF.